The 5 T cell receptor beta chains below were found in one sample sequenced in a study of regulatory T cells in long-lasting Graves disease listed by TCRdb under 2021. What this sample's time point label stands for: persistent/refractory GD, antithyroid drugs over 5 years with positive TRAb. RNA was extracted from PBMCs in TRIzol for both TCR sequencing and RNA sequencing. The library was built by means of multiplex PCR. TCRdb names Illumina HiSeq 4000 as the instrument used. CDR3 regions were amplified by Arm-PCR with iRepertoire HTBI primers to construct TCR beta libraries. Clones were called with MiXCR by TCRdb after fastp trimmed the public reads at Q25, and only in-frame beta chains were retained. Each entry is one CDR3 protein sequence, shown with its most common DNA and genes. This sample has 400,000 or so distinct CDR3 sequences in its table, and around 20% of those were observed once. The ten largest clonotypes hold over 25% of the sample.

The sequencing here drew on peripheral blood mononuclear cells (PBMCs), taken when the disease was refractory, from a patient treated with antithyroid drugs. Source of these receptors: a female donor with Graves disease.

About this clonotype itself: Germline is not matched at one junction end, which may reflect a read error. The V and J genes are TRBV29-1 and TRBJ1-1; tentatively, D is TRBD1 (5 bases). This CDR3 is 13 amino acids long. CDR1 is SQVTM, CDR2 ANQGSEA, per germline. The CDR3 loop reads CSVYRQLNTEASF. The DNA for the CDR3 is TGCAGCGTATACCGACAGTTGAACACTGAAGCTTCCTTT.

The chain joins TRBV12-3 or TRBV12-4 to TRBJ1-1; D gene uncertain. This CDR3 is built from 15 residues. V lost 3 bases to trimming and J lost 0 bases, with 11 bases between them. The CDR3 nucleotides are TGTGCCAGCAGTTTCCTTAAATCGTTGAACACTGAAGCTTTCTTT. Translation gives CASSFLKSLNTEAFF.

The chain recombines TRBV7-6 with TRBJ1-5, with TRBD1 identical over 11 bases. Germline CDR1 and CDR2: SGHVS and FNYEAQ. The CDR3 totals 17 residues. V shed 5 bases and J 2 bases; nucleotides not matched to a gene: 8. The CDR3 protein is CASSAGTGGRRNQPQHF. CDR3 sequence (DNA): TGTGCCAGCAGCGCCGGGACAGGGGGAAGGCGCAATCAGCCCCAGCATTTT.

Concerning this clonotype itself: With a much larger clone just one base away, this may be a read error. The CDR3 is CVSSLQGVREETQYF. The CDR3, as DNA: TGTGTCAGCAGCTTACAGGGGGTGAGGGAAGAGACCCAGTACTTC. The V and J genes are TRBV7-2 and TRBJ2-5, with 8 bases fitting TRBD1. In germline, CDR1 is SGHTA, CDR2 FQGNSA. The CDR3 covers 15 residues.

CDR3 nucleotide sequence: TGTGCCAGCAGTGACAGGGGTCCAAAGAACTATGGCTACACCTTC. The encoded protein is CASSDRGPKNYGYTF. The genes are TRBV25-1 and TRBJ1-2, with a possible D match to TRBD1 (6 bases). V lost 3 bases to trimming and J lost 2 bases, with 13 bases between them. The CDR3 covers 15 residues. Germline V gene lookup returns CDR1 MGHDK and CDR2 SYGVNS.